This TCR beta chain came from a study of identical twins. Deletions cut 3 bases from V and 7 bases from J, with 15 bases between. CDR3 size: 15 residues. CDR1 and CDR2 from the germline V gene are MDHEN and SYDVKM. TCRdb used MiXCR to reprocess the 5' RACE reads, holding one entry per CDR3 protein. The sample contains 500,000 or so distinct CDR3 sequences, 12% to 15% of which appear only once. Separately, the same data were catalogued under a study of yellow fever vaccine responses in identical twins. In that study: On the reported evidence, twins' vaccine T cell responses seemed partly convergent and partly personalized.

The sequenced sample consisted of CD4+ T cells sorted from blood. The J gene is TRBJ2-2, the V gene TRBV28, with a tentative D call TRBD2 (5 bases). The origin of this receptor is a woman younger than 35 in good health. CDR3 DNA sequence: TGTGCCAGCAGTTTGTTAGGTCTAGCCGGCGGGGAGCTGTTTTTT. Its protein is CASSLLGLAGGELFF.